The clone carrying this T cell receptor beta chain has only one observation. Its target is unknown. The data were obtained in a study of cytomegalovirus exposure and HLA in healthy donors. Every donor was a healthy person donating bone marrow. The CDR3 sequence is 15 residues long. With V trimmed by 2 bases and J by 0 bases, 0 bases remained unmatched. The germline CDR1 and CDR2 sequences are SGHTA and FQGTGA. Study-level findings and limits: The authors judged a highly shared variant cluster likely a sequencing artifact. Later analysis associated a missense DCLRE1C variant with TCR beta V- and J-gene trimming.

The PCR employed 60 Vbeta primers together with 13 Jbeta primers. Sequenced by immunoSEQ multiplex PCR; TCRdb stores in-frame clones only, minus some. The data contain around 250,000 clones, around 81% of them singletons. The receptor was isolated from a woman aged 60-75 years in good health and CMV-seropositive. The J gene is TRBJ2-1, the V gene TRBV7-3; 8 nucleotides align to TRBD2. Input material: PBMCs. The CDR3 DNA reads as TGTGCCAGCAGCTTAGGACTAGCCTCCTACAATGAGCAGTTCTTC. This sequence encodes CASSLGLASYNEQFF.